This entry lists 15 T cell receptor beta chains sequenced from one sample in a study of blood T cells in healthy people across ages. Combining a sample-barcoded 5' primer with a J-beta primer mix, a second PCR ran for 7 to 11 cycles. In TCRdb, the 5' RACE reads were re-called with MiXCR into one record per CDR3 protein. The table includes more than 450,000 distinct CDR3 sequences, approximately 26% detected once. The same specimen was also included in a second study, on T cells of mothers and their children.

The specimen sequenced was blood. These receptors all come from a boy aged 2 to 10 in good health.

This clonotype was seen a few times. V and J are TRBV5-1 and TRBJ2-1; possibly TRBD1 or TRBD2 for D (5 bases each). The germline CDR1 and CDR2 sequences are SGHRS and YFSETQ. V was shortened by 4 bases and J by 5 bases, with 19 bases between the two germline ends. The CDR3 covers 16 residues. The CDR3 sequence is CASSPRDPVLHNEQFF. CDR3 in DNA: TGCGCCAGCAGCCCTAGGGACCCCGTACTTCACAATGAGCAGTTCTTC.

This clonotype was detected a few times. For the CDR3, the DNA is TGTGCCAGCTCACCGAGCGGGAGAGGGGAGCAGTTCTTC. Protein sequence: CASSPSGRGEQFF. The genes are TRBV18 and TRBJ2-5; 8 positions match TRBD2. The assigned J gene may be wrong: the sequence end matches TRBJ2-1 better. The germline V gene encodes CDR1 KGHSH and CDR2 LQKENI. The CDR3 runs to 13 residues.

This clonotype was seen only a few times. The rearrangement links TRBV5-1 to TRBJ1-2; TRBD1 matches 10 bases. Trimming at V came to 6 bases and at J to 5 bases, leaving 7 bases not matched to a gene. Germline V CDR1 and CDR2: SGHRS, YFSETQ. The CDR3 covers 14 residues. CDR3: CASNPGQGSYGYTF. The CDR3, as DNA: TGCGCCAGCAATCCGGGACAGGGGTCTTATGGCTACACCTTC.

The rearrangement links TRBV29-1 to TRBJ2-4; 11 bases are a match to TRBD1. The V and J ends lost 6 bases and 3 bases, in that order; junction bases with no gene match: 1. The germline V gene has CDR1 SQVTM and CDR2 ANQGSEA. The CDR3 spans 13 residues. In DNA, the CDR3 is TGCAGCGTGGGGACAGGGGGCAAAAACATTCAGTACTTC. Protein: CSVGTGGKNIQYF.

The V and J genes are TRBV5-1 and TRBJ1-3; no clear D gene. Deletions cut 1 base from V and 0 bases from J, with 11 bases between. The CDR3 sequence is 16 residues long. Germline assignment: CDR1 SGHRS and CDR2 YFSETQ. The CDR3 spells CASSLLPPSSGNTIYF. CDR3 DNA: TGCGCCAGCAGCTTGCTACCGCCGAGCTCTGGAAACACCATATATTTT.

In this sample, this clonotype turned up a few times. V gene TRBV3-1 combines with J gene TRBJ2-7, with unresolved D. Trimming removed 2 bases from V and 3 bases from J, with 14 bases in between. CDR3 length: 15 residues. CDR1 is LGHDT, CDR2 YNNKEL, per germline (reference sequence). This CDR3 reads CASSQLGGSGYEQYF. The CDR3 DNA reads as TGTGCCAGCAGCCAACTGGGTGGTTCAGGCTACGAGCAGTACTTC.

V usage is TRBV6-5 and J usage is TRBJ1-1, with no clear D. Per the germline V gene, CDR1 is MNHEY and CDR2 is SVGAGI. This CDR3 comprises 11 residues. Trimming removed 1 base at V and 7 bases at J, with 4 bases between. In DNA form, the CDR3 reads TGTGCCAGCAGTTACTGGGGTGAAGCTTTCTTT. Protein product: CASSYWGEAFF.

The gene calls are TRBV3-1 and TRBJ2-1; 8 nucleotides match TRBD2. J lost 3 bases, V lost 4 bases, and 11 bases had no gene match. Germline loops: CDR1 LGHDT, CDR2 YNNKEL (reference sequence). The CDR3 is 17 residues long. The CDR3 spells CASSLWGGGGNYNEQFF. The CDR3 bases are TGTGCCAGCAGCCTCTGGGGAGGCGGGGGGAACTACAATGAGCAGTTCTTC.

This clonotype has more than one count but fewer than ten. The chain links TRBV29-1 to TRBJ1-5; 8 bases agree with TRBD1. The trim removed 4 bases at V and 7 bases at J, leaving 9 bases unmatched. The CDR3 is 14 amino acids. The germline gives CDR1 SQVTM, CDR2 ANQGSEA. The CDR3: CSVGAGGVGQPQHF. CDR3 bases: TGCAGCGTTGGAGCAGGGGGCGTTGGGCAGCCCCAGCATTTT.

The J gene is TRBJ2-3, the V gene TRBV3-1, with TRBD2 matching 10 bases. Germline-derived CDR1 and CDR2 are LGHDT and YNNKEL (reference sequence). This CDR3 has 16 residues. V was pared by 2 bases and J by 2 bases, with 4 bases of the junction left unmatched. The CDR3, as DNA: TGTGCCAGCAGCCAACTAGCGGGGGAGATCACAGATACGCAGTATTTT. Translated: CASSQLAGEITDTQYF.

This clonotype has only a few counts. V gene TRBV3-1 combines with J gene TRBJ1-4; D unclear. The CDR3 consists of 18 residues. V was trimmed by 0 bases and J by 2 bases, leaving 16 bases between them. Germline V gives CDR1 LGHDT, CDR2 YNNKEL (reference sequence). The chain's CDR3 is CASSQDNEIPSTNEKLFF. CDR3 DNA sequence: TGTGCCAGCAGCCAAGATAATGAGATTCCTTCGACTAATGAAAAACTGTTTTTT.

About this clonotype itself: Mismatch with germline at one junction end may stem from a read error. The V gene is TRBV29-1, the J gene TRBJ2-5; 7 bases agree with TRBD1. The length of the CDR3 is 8 residues. CDR1 is SQVTM and CDR2 is ANQGSEA in the germline V gene. The CDR3 bases are TGCAGCGTTCCGCCAGGGGGCTTC. It specifies CSVPPGGF.

This sequence joins TRBV12-3 or TRBV12-4 and TRBJ2-1; TRBD1 aligns across 8 bases. J lost 5 bases, V lost 5 bases, and 14 bases had no gene match. This CDR3 has 17 residues. In nucleotides, the CDR3 is TGTGCCAGCAGTCTAGTCGGGCAGGGGGCAGCAGACAATGAGCAGTTCTTC. This codes for CASSLVGQGAADNEQFF.

The CDR3 reads CSASWGGGETQYF. The CDR3 DNA sequence: TGCAGTGCTAGTTGGGGGGGTGGGGAGACCCAGTACTTC. The chain recombines TRBV20-1 with TRBJ2-5; TRBD2 agrees at 7 bases. The CDR3 runs to 13 residues. Germline V gene data show CDR1 as DFQATT and CDR2 as SNEGSKA (reference sequence). The trim removed 3 bases at V and 5 bases at J, leaving 6 bases unmatched.

This clonotype was seen a few times. A read error is likely, as this CDR3 ends without the conserved phenylalanine or tryptophan. J is TRBJ2-1 and V is TRBV28; 9 bases are a match to TRBD2. Trimming took 4 bases from V and 6 from J; bases not matched to a gene: 10. Per the germline V gene, CDR1 is MDHEN and CDR2 is SYDVKM. The CDR3 is made up of 16 amino acids. The CDR3 DNA sequence: TGTGCCAGCAGTTCATGGACGAAGCGGGGGGTCAATGAGCAGTTCGTC. Translated, it gives CASSSWTKRGVNEQFV.